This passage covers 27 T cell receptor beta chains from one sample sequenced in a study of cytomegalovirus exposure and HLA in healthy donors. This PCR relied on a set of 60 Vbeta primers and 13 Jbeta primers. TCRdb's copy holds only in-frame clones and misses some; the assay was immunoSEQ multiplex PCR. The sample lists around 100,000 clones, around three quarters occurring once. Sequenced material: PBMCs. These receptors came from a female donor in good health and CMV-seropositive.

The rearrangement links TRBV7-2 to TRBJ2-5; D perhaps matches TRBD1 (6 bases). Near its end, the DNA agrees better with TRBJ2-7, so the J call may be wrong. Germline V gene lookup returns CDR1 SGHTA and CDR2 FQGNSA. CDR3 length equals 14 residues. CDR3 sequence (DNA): TGTGCCAGCACCCGGACAGTTGACTACTACGAGCAGTACTTC. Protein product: CASTRTVDYYEQYF.

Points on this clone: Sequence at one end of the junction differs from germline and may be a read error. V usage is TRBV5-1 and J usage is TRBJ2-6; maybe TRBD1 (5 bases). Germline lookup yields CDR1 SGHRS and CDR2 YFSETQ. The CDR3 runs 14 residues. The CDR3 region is CASKSGDGANGLTF. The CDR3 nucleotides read TGCGCCAGCAAGAGTGGGGATGGGGCCAACGGCCTGACTTTC. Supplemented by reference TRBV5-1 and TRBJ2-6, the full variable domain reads KAGVTQTPRYLIKTRGQQVTLSCSPISGHRSVSWYQQTPGQGLQFLFEYFSETQRNKGNFPGRFSGRQFSNSRSEMNVSTLELGDSALYLCASKSGDGANGLTFGAGSRLTVL.

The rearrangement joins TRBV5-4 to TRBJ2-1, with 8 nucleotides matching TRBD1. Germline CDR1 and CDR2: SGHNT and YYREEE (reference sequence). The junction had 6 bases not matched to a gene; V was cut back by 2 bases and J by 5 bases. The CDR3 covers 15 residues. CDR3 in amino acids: CASSFYRGKNNEQFF. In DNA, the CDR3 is TGTGCCAGCAGCTTTTACAGGGGGAAGAACAATGAGCAGTTCTTC.

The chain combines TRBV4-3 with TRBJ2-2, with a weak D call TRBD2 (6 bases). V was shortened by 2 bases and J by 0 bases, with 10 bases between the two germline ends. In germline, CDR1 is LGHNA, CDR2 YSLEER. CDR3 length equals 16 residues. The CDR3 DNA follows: TGCGCCAGCAGCCAACGTGGGGGGACGAACACCGGGGAGCTGTTTTTT. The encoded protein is CASSQRGGTNTGELFF.

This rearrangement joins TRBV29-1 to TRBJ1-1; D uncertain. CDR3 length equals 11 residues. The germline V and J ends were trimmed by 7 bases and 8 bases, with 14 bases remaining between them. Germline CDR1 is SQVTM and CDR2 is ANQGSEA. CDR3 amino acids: CSARDPGEAFF. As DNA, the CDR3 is TGCAGCGCACGGGATCCGGGGGAAGCTTTCTTT.

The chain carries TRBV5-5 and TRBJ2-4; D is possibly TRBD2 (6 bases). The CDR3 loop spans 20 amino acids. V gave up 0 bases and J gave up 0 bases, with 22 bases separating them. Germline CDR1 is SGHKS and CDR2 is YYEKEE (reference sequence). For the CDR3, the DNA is TGTGCCAGCAGCTTGGGGTTCGGGGGAGAGGGACCCGTAGCCAAAAACATTCAGTACTTC. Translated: CASSLGFGGEGPVAKNIQYF.

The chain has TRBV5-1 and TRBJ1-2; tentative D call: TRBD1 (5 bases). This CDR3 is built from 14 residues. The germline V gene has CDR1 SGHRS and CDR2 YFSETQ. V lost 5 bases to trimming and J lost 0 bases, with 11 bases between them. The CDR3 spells CASRETGANYGYTF. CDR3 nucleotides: TGCGCCAGCAGAGAAACAGGAGCTAACTATGGCTACACCTTC.

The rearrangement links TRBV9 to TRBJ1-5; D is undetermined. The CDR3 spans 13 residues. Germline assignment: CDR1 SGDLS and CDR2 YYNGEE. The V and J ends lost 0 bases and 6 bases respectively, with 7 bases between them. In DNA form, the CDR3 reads TGTGCCAGCAGCGTAGACCCCGGTCAGCCCCAGCATTTT. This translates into CASSVDPGQPQHF.

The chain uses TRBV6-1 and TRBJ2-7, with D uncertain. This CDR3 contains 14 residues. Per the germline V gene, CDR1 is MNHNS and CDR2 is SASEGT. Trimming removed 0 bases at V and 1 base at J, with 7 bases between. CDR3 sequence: CASSEASRSYEQYF. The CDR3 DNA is TGTGCCAGCAGTGAAGCGTCCAGGTCCTACGAGCAGTACTTC.

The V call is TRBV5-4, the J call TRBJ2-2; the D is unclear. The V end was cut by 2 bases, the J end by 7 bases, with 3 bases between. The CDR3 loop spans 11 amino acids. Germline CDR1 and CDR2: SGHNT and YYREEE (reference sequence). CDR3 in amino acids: CASSFNGELFF. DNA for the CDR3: TGTGCCAGCAGCTTTAACGGGGAGCTGTTTTTT.

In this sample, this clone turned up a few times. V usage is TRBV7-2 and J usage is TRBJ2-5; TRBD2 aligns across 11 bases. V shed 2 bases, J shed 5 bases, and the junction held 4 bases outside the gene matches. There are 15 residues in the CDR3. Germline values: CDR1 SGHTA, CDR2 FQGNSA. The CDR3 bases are TGTGCCAGCAGCTTAACTAGCGGGAGCTTTGAGACCCAGTACTTC. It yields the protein CASSLTSGSFETQYF.

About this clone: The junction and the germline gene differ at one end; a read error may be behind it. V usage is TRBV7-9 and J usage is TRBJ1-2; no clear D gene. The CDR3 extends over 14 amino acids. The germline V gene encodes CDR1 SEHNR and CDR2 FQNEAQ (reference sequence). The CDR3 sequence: CSSSLGPNGYGYTF. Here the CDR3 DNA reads TGTTCCAGCAGCTTAGGTCCGAACGGCTATGGCTACACCTTC.

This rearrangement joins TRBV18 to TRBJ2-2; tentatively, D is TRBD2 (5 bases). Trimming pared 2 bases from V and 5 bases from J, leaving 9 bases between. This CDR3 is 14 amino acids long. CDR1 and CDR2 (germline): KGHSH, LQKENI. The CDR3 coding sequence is TGTGCCAGCTCACCAACCAGCGGAACCGGGGAGCTGTTTTTT. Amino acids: CASSPTSGTGELFF.

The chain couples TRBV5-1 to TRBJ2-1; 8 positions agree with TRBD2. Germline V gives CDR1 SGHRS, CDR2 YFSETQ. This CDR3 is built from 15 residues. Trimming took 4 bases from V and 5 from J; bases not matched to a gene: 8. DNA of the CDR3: TGCGCCAGCAGCCATACAGCGGGAGCGGACAATGAGCAGTTCTTC. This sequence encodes CASSHTAGADNEQFF.

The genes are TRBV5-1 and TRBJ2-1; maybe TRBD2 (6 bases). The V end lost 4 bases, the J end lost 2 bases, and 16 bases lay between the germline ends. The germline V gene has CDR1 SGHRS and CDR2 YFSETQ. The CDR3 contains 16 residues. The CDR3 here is CASSPPGGTTYNEQFF. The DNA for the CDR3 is TGCGCCAGCAGCCCGCCAGGCGGGACGACCTACAATGAGCAGTTCTTC. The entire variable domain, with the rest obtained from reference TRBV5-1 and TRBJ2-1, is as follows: KAGVTQTPRYLIKTRGQQVTLSCSPISGHRSVSWYQQTPGQGLQFLFEYFSETQRNKGNFPGRFSGRQFSNSRSEMNVSTLELGDSALYLCASSPPGGTTYNEQFFGPGTRLTVL.

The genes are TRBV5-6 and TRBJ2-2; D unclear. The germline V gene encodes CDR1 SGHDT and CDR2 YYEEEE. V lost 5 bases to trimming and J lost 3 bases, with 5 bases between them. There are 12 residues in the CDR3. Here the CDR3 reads CASREYTGELFF. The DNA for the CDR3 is TGTGCCAGCAGGGAGTACACCGGGGAGCTGTTTTTT.

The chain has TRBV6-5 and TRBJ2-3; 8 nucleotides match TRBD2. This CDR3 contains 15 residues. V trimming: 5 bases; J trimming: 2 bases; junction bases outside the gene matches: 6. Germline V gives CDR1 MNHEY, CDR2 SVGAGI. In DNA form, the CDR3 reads TGTGCCAGCAGTCCTCGTAGCGGGGCCACAGATACGCAGTATTTT. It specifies CASSPRSGATDTQYF.

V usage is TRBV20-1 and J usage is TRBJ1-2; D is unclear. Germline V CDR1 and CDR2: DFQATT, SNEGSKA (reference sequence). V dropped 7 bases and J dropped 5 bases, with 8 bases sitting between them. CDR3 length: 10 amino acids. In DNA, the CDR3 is TGCAGTGTAGGAGAGTATGGCTACACCTTC. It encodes CSVGEYGYTF.

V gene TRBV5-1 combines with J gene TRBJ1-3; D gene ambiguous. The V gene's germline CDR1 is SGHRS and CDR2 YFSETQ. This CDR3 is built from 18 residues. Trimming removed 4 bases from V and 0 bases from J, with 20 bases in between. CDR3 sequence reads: CASSAESYSLTSGNTIYF. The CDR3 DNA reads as TGCGCCAGCAGCGCCGAGTCGTACAGTCTAACCTCTGGAAACACCATATATTTT.

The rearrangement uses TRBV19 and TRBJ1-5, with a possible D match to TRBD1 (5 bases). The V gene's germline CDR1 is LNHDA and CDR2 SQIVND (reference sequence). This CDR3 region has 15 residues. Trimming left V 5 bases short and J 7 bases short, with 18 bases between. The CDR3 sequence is CASSPLLQGRQPQHF. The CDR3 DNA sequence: TGTGCCAGTAGTCCCCTCCTGCAGGGCCGGCAGCCCCAGCATTTT.

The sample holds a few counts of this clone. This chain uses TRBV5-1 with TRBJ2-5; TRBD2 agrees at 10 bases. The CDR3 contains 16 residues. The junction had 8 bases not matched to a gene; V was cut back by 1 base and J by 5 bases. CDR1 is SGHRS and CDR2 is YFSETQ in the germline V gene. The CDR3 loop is CASSLIASGGGETQYF. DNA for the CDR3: TGCGCCAGCAGCTTGATCGCTAGCGGGGGTGGGGAGACCCAGTACTTC. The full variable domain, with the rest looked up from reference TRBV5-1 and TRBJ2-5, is KAGVTQTPRYLIKTRGQQVTLSCSPISGHRSVSWYQQTPGQGLQFLFEYFSETQRNKGNFPGRFSGRQFSNSRSEMNVSTLELGDSALYLCASSLIASGGGETQYFGPGTRLLVL.

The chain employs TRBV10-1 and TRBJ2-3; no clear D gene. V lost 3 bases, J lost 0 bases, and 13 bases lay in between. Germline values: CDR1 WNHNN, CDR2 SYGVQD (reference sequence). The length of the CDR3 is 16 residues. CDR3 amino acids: CASSEGWLASTDTQYF. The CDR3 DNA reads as TGCGCCAGCAGTGAAGGTTGGTTAGCTAGCACAGATACGCAGTATTTT.

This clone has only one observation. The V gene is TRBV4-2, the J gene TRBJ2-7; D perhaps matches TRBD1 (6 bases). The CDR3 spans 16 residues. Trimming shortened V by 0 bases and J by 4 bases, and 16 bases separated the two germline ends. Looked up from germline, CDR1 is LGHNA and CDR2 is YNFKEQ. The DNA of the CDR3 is TGTGCCAGCAGCCAAGACGAACAGGGCTCTCCTTACGAGCAGTACTTC. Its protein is CASSQDEQGSPYEQYF.

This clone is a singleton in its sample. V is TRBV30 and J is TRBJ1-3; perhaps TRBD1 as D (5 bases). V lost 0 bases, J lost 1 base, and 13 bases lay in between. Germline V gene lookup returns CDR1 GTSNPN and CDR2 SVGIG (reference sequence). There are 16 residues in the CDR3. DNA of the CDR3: TGTGCCTGGAGTGTTAGGGGTGGAGGGTCTGGAAACACCATATATTTT. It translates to CAWSVRGGGSGNTIYF. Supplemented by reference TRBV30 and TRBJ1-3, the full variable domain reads SQTIHQWPATLVQPVGSPLSLECTVEGTSNPNLYWYRQAAGRGLQLLFYSVGIGQISSEVPQNLSASRPQDRQFILSSKKLLLSDSGFYLCAWSVRGGGSGNTIYFGEGSWLTVV.

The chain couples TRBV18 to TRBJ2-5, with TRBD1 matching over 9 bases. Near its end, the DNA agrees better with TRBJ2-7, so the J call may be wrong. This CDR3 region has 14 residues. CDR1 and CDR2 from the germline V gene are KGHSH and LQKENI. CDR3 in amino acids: CASSQNRGRNEQYF. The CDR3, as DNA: TGTGCCAGCTCCCAGAACAGGGGGCGGAACGAGCAGTACTTC.

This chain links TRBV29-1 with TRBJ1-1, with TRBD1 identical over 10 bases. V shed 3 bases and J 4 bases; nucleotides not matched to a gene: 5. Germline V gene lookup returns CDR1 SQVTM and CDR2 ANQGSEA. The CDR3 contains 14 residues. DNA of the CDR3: TGCAGCGTTGACTTGACAGGGGGCATCACTGAAGCTTTCTTT. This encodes CSVDLTGGITEAFF.

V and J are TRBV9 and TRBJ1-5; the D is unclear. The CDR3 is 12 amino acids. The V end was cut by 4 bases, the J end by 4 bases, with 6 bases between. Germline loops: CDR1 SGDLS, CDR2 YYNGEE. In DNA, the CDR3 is TGTGCCAGCAGCTCGGGGAATCAGCCCCAGCATTTT. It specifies CASSSGNQPQHF.